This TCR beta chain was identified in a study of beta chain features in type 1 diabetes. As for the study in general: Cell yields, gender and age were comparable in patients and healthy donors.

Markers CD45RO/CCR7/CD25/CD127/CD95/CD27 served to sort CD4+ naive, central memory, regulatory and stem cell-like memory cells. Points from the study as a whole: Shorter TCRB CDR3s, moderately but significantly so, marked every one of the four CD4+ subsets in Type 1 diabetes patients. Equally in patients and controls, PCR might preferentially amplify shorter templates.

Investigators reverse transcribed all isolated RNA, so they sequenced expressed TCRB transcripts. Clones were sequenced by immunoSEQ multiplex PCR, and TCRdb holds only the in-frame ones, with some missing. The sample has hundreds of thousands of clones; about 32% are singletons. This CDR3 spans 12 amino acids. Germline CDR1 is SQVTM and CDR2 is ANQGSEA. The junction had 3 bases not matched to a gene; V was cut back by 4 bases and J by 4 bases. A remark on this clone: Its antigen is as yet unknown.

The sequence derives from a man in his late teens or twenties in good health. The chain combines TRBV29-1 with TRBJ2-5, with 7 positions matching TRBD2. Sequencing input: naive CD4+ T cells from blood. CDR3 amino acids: CSVGEGTETQYF. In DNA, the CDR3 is TGCAGCGTTGGGGAGGGTACAGAGACCCAGTACTTC. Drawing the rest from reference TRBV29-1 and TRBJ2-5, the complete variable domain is SAVISQKPSRDICQRGTSLTIQCQVDSQVTMMFWYRQQPGQSLTLIATANQGSEATYESGFVIDKFPISRPNLTFSTLTVSNMSPEDSSIYLCSVGEGTETQYFGPGTRLLVL.